The present TCR beta chain was sequenced within a study of blood T cell repertoires in COVID-19 (TCRdb year 2020). About the investigation overall: The collaborator samples originated in the United States, Italy and Spain and spanned the acute and convalescent phases of COVID-19. The prospective study material was composed of cDNA or gDNA derived from T cells, B-cell-depleted T cells, or PBMCs. Deeply sampled blood TCRbeta repertoires from subjects exposed to, actively infected with, or recovered from COVID-19 were included in the dataset. The repertoires were released in a freely available public database intended as a resource for research on the immune response to SARS-CoV-2. Samples were obtained from the ongoing ImmuneRACE study (first 160 participants) and from over 1,000 subjects provided by 6 global collaborators. Sample metadata almost always included a de-identified subject ID, COVID-19 status, age in years and sex. Where HLA class I and class II types were available, the types were taken from metadata supplied by the sample provider, not from assay-based typing. What the study reported, not specific to this receptor: The amount of clinical and demographic metadata varied by source and participant and was provided uncurated.

The CDR3 covers 13 residues, taking in both the cysteine and the phenylalanine. This entry keeps only the CDR3 DNA: 39 bases, framed from base 1. Trimming costs V 1 base and J 4 bases, and their ends lie 6 bases apart. Via the germline V gene (reference sequence), CDR1 is MNHEY and CDR2 SMNVEV. With regard to this clone: Its antigen is unknown. It has no much larger one-base neighbor in the sample; base qualities were not kept.

The collaborating institutions used their own protocols to collect whole blood in K2EDTA tubes. For TCRbeta analysis, collaborators shipped samples in one of three forms: frozen whole blood, isolated PBMCs, or DNA extracted from either of those sample types. The immunoSEQ Assay, a bias-controlled multiplex PCR, was used to amplify TCRbeta CDR3 regions from genomic DNA. The paper's data handling went like this. Nucleated cell counts per sample were estimated from amplification of reference gene primers within the assay. To quantify the absolute abundance of each unique TCRbeta CDR3 rearrangement, sequence reads were collapsed and filtered. Productive Simpson clonality was computed per sample as the square root of Simpson's diversity index over productive rearrangements. This is the immuneACCESS table as TCRdb keeps it, with only in-frame sequences that have V and J called. A part of the clones is gone; compared with another copy, unresolved V genes explain less than half, and the rest is unexplained. V and J calls and clone size come straight from that table; D and trimming were deduced from the DNA. For this sample the table gives about 120,000 clones, of which around 78% were detected only once. Under 2.5% of the sample rests with the top ten.

This sequence originates from a man aged 25 to 40 with acute or convalescent COVID-19. The V and J genes are TRBV27 and TRBJ2-3; the D gene cannot be resolved reliably. Sequenced: peripheral blood. The DNA is as follows: TGTGCCAGCAGTTTATTACGCGCAGATACGCAGTATTTT. It translates to CASSLLRADTQYF.